This passage covers 7 T cell receptor beta chains from one sample sequenced in a study of shared clonotypes between healthy human individuals. Assay: immunoSEQ multiplex PCR; the TCRdb copy retains only in-frame clones and omits some. Of over 1.4 million clones listed, more than 95% are singletons. The sample taken for sequencing was naive CD4+ T cells sorted from blood. The subset: CD45RA+ positively selected. The receptors here all came from a man younger than 45 in good health.

The V gene is TRBV5-1, the J gene TRBJ2-7, with 11 bases identical to TRBD1. J lost 5 bases, V lost 4 bases, and 8 bases had no gene match. From germline, CDR1 is SGHRS and CDR2 YFSETQ. The CDR3 runs 15 residues. CDR3 DNA sequence: TGCGCCAGCAGCCCGGTCCGGACAGGGGGCCACGAGCAGTACTTC. Translating it yields CASSPVRTGGHEQYF.

The genes are TRBV15 and TRBJ1-5, with D hard to call. This CDR3 region has 14 residues. Between the trimmed V and J ends, which lost 0 bases and 4 bases, there was a span of 7 bases. The germline gives CDR1 LNHNV, CDR2 YYDKDF (reference sequence). CDR3 nucleotides: TGTGCCACCAGCAGAGATAAGGTAAATCAGCCCCAGCATTTT. It translates to CATSRDKVNQPQHF.

The chain couples TRBV4-3 to TRBJ2-7, with 9 bases identical to TRBD2. CDR1 is LGHNA, CDR2 YSLEER, per germline. The CDR3 is 16 residues long. V dropped 3 bases and J dropped 2; count of bases not matched to a gene: 8. The CDR3 here is CASSQALAGSAYEQYF. The CDR3 nucleotides read TGCGCCAGCAGCCAGGCGCTAGCGGGGTCGGCCTACGAGCAGTACTTC.

The genes are TRBV2 and TRBJ2-3; TRBD2 aligns across 11 bases. The CDR3 spans 16 residues. The germline V gene encodes CDR1 SNHLY and CDR2 FYNNEI. J lost 3 bases, V lost 6 bases, and 8 bases had no gene match. CDR3 residues: CASRSLGLAETDTQYF. CDR3 DNA sequence: TGTGCCAGCAGGTCGCTGGGACTAGCGGAGACAGATACGCAGTATTTT.

This chain connects TRBV15 to TRBJ2-2, with 9 nucleotides matching TRBD2. The germline V gene has CDR1 LNHNV and CDR2 YYDKDF (reference sequence). The CDR3 loop spans 18 amino acids. Trimming took 3 bases from V and 4 from J; bases not matched to a gene: 12. The CDR3 DNA reads TGTGCCACCAGCAGCGCCAATAGCGGGAGTCGAGGCACCGGGGAGCTGTTTTTT. Translation gives CATSSANSGSRGTGELFF.

The gene calls are TRBV18 and TRBJ2-2; 9 bases align to TRBD1. CDR3 length equals 16 residues. Unmatched junction bases numbered 8, after V lost 6 bases and J lost 3 bases. Germline V CDR1 and CDR2: KGHSH, LQKENI. The CDR3 nucleotides are TGTGCCAGCTCTCATACAGGGGGCGGAGACACCGGGGAGCTGTTTTTT. Protein product: CASSHTGGGDTGELFF.

The CDR3 DNA reads TGTGCCAGCAGCTTAGTTGTTGGGACAGGAGGCTACGAGCAGTACTTC. This codes for CASSLVVGTGGYEQYF. The chain uses TRBV11-2 and TRBJ2-7; TRBD1 matches 8 bases. This CDR3 contains 16 residues. Unmatched junction bases numbered 8, after V lost 1 base and J lost 3 bases. The germline V gene has CDR1 SGHAT and CDR2 FQNNGV.